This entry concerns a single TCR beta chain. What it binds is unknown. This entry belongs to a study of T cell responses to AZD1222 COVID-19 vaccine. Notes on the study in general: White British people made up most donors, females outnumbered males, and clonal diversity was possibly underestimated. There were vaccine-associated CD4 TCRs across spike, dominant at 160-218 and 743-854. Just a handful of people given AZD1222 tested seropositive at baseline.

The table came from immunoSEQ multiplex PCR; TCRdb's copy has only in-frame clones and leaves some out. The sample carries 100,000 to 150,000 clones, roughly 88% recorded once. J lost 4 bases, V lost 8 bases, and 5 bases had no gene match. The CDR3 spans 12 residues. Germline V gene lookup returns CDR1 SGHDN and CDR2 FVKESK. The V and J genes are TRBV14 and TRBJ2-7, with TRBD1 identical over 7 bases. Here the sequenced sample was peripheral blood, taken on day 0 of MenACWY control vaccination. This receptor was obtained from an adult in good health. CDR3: CASGKDRYEQYF. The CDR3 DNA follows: TGTGCCAGCGGCAAGGACAGGTACGAGCAGTACTTC.